The rows below give T cell receptor beta chains drawn from one sample of a study of shared clonotypes between healthy human individuals. Some clones are missing from TCRdb's copy, which holds only in-frame ones; the method was immunoSEQ multiplex PCR. The data show approximately 1.4 million clones, with about 98% seen just once and 0.4% to 0.55% held by the top ten. The sample was naive CD4+ T cells sorted from blood. The source of these receptors is a man younger than 45 in good health. Both conserved end residues are part of each CDR3. D genes are given only for firm matches. Rows may omit the clone size; those that give it use once, few, many or a size class.

v_call,d_call,clone_size,j_call,cdr3_nt,cdr3_aa
TRBV25-1,-,-,TRBJ2-4,TGTGCCAGCAGTGAATCGAGGACGGGGAAAAACATTCAGTACTTC,CASSESRTGKNIQYF
TRBV20-1,-,-,TRBJ2-1,TGCAGTGCTAGAATACGGGAAAAGCAGTTCTTC,CSARIREKQFF
TRBV7-2,-,-,TRBJ2-5,TGTGCCAGCAGCTTTGGGGGACCGCTCCAAGAGACCCAGTACTTC,CASSFGGPLQETQYF
TRBV11-2,TRBD2,once,TRBJ2-1,TGTGCCAGCAGTAGCGGGAGGGCCGGGAATGAGCAGTTCTTC,CASSSGRAGNEQFF
TRBV28,-,-,TRBJ2-5,TGTGCCAGCAGGCTTGCGCTGGCGGAGACCCAGTACTTC,CASRLALAETQYF
TRBV5-1,TRBD1,-,TRBJ2-3,TGCGCCAGCAGCTTGTACGGACAGGGGAGCACAGATACGCAGTATTTT,CASSLYGQGSTDTQYF
TRBV7-9,-,-,TRBJ1-3,TGTGCCAGCAGCCTAAGCTCTGGAAACACCATATATTTT,CASSLSSGNTIYF
TRBV11-2,-,-,TRBJ2-7,TGTGCCAGCAGGAGGGGATTCGACCCCTGGTACGAGCAGTACTTC,CASRRGFDPWYEQYF
TRBV7-9,-,-,TRBJ2-7,TGTGCCAGCAGCTTAGCAGGGGCCGTTGAGCAGTACTTC,CASSLAGAVEQYF
TRBV18,-,-,TRBJ1-5,TGTGCCAGCTCACCGGGTACGGAACAGCCCCAGCATTTT,CASSPGTEQPQHF
TRBV7-2,TRBD1,-,TRBJ1-4,TGTGCCAGCAGCCGGGACAGGTCTAATGAAAAACTGTTTTTT,CASSRDRSNEKLFF
TRBV5-1,-,-,TRBJ2-6,TGCGCCAGCAGCCCGGGACGCCTCTCTGGGGCCAACGTCCTGACTTTC,CASSPGRLSGANVLTF
TRBV7-6,TRBD2,-,TRBJ2-1,TGTGCCAGCAGCACCTTTCTGACTAGCGGGACCTACAATGAGCAGTTCTTC,CASSTFLTSGTYNEQFF